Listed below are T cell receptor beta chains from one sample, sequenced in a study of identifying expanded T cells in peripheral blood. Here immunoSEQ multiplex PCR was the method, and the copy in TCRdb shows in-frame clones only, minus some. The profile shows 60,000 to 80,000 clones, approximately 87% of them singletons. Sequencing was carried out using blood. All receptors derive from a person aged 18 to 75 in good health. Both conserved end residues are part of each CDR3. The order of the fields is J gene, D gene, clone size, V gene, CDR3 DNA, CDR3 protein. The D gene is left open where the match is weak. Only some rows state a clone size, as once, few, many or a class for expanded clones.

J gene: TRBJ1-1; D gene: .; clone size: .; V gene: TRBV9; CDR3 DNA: TGTGCCAGCAGCGTAGGCCCAAAGATGAACACTGAAGCTTTCTTT; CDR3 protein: CASSVGPKMNTEAFF
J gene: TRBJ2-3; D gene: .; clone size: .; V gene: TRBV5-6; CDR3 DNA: TGTGCCAGCAGCTTGCACGGATCTGGCGCAGATACGCAGTATTTT; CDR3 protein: CASSLHGSGADTQYF
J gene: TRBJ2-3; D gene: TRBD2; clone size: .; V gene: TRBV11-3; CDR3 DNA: TGTGCCAGCAGCTTAGAGGCGGGAGAGGGAAAGGATACGCAGTATTTT; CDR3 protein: CASSLEAGEGKDTQYF
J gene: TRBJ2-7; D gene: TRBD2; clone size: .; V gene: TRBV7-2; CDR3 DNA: TGTGCCAGCAGCTTAGCGCATATGACTAGCGGAGCCTACGAGCAGTACTTC; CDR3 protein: CASSLAHMTSGAYEQYF
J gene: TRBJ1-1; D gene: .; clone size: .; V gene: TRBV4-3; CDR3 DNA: TGCGCCAGCAGCCAAGAATGGGCCGGACTATTCGCTTTCTTT; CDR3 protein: CASSQEWAGLFAFF
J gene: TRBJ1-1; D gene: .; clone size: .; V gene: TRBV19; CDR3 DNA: TGTGCCAGTACCCAGGGTCTCCATGGGGACACTGAAGCTTTCTTT; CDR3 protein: CASTQGLHGDTEAFF
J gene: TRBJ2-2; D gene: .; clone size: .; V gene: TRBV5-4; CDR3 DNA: TGTGCCAGCAGCTTGGGGGACTTTCACACCGGGGAGCTGTTTTTT; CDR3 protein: CASSLGDFHTGELFF
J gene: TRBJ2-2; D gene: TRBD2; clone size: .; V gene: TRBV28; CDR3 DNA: TGTGCCAGCAGAAACAGGGGGAGGGGACTAGCGGGAGAGAACACCGGGGAGCTGTTTTTT; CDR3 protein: CASRNRGRGLAGENTGELFF
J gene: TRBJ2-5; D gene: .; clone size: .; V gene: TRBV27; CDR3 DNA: TGTGCCAGCAGTTTGGGGAGGGGGGAGACCCAGTACTTC; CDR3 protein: CASSLGRGETQYF
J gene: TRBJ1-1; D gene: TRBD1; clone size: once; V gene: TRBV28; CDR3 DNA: TGTGCCAGCAGTGTGACAGGGCGGGGCACTGAAGCTTTCTTT; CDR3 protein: CASSVTGRGTEAFF
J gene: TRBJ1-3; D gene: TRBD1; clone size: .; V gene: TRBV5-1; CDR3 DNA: TGCGCCAGTAGGACAGGCGATGCAGGAAACACCATATATTTT; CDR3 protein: CASRTGDAGNTIYF
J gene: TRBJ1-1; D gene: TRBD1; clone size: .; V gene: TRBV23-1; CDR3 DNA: TGCGCCAGCAGTCGACTCCAGGGGGGACCGAGAAGAGAAATTGAAGGCAACACTGAAGCTTTCTTT; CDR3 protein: CASSRLQGGPRREIEGNTEAFF
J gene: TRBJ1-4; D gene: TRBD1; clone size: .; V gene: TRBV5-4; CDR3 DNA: TGTGCCAGCAGCGGCGGGACAGGGGGATCGGCTAATGAAAAACTGTTTTTT; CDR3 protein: CASSGGTGGSANEKLFF
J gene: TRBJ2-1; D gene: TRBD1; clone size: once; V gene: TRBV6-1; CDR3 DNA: TGTGCCAGCAGTGAGACTATCGGGACAGGGGGAATTGAGCAGTTCTTC; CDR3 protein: CASSETIGTGGIEQFF
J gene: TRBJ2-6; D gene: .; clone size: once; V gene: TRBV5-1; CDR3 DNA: TGCGCCAGCAGCTGGACGGCCCTCTTGCCTGGGGCCAACGTCCTGACTTTC; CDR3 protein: CASSWTALLPGANVLTF